Only a few counts were recorded for the clone carrying this T cell receptor beta chain. Its target is unknown. Germline V lookup: CDR1 SGHVS, CDR2 FNYEAQ. Trimming removed 3 bases from V and 2 bases from J; junction bases left unmatched: 16. CDR3 length: 20 amino acids. TCRdb analysed the reads with MiXCR anew, one entry per CDR3 protein. The table has around 710,000 distinct CDR3 sequences, about 28% seen once; the top ten hold under 15%. This sample stems from a study of T cell repertoires in cytomegalovirus infection. Study-wide context: Recently identified HLA-C-restricted CMV epitopes were used, and well-studied HLA-B-restricted CMV epitopes were used as well. Based on public TCR beta signatures, there were indications of CMV infection and of a matching HLA type.

The clonotype was recovered from a human donor in good health (CMV status not recorded). Some clones in this sample may be carry-over from other donors' samples. This chain links TRBV7-6 with TRBJ2-5; 12 bases map to TRBD2. The source material was cultured CD8+ T cells from PBMCs, sampled from culture after CMV antigen stimulation. CDR3 DNA sequence: TGTGCCAGCAGCTTCATAGAGCGGGGCAGGACTAGCGGGGAACAAGAGACCCAGTACTTC. This codes for CASSFIERGRTSGEQETQYF.